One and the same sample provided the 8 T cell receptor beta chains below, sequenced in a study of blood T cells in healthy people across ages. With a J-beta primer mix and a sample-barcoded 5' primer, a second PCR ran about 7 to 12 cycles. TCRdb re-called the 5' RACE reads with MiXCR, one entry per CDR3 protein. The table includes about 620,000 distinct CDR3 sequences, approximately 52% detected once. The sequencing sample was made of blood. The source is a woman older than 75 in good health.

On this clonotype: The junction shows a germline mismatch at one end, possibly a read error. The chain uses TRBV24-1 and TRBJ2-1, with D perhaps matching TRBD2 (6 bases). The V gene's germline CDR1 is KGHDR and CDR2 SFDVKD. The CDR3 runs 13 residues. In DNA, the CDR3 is TGTGCCACCGGAGCCCGGGAGAAAAATGTGCAGTTCTTC. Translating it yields CATGAREKNVQFF.

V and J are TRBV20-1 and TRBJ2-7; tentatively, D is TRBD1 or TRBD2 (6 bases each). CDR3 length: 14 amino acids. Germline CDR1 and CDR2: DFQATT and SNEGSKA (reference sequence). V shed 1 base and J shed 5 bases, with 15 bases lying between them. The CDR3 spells CSARVPGGRDEQYF. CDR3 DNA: TGCAGTGCTAGAGTCCCCGGGGGCAGGGACGAGCAGTACTTC.

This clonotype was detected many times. The DNA of the CDR3 is TGTGCCAGCAGCCGGTCGAATACCATTCAGTACTTC. It yields the protein CASSRSNTIQYF. The V and J genes are TRBV3-1 and TRBJ2-4; D unresolved. The V end was cut by 4 bases, the J end by 9 bases, with 10 bases between. The length of the CDR3 is 12 residues. Germline loops: CDR1 LGHDT, CDR2 YNNKEL (reference sequence).

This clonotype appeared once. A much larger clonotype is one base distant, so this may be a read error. The chain's CDR3 is CSAAGGRTGGCNEQFF. CDR3 in DNA: TGCAGTGCTGCCGGGGGGAGGACAGGGGGCTGCAATGAGCAGTTCTTC. J is TRBJ2-1 and V is TRBV20-1; 11 bases match TRBD1. The CDR3 length is 16 residues. The trim removed 5 bases at V and 6 bases at J, leaving 12 bases unmatched. Looked up from germline, CDR1 is DFQATT and CDR2 is SNEGSKA (reference sequence).

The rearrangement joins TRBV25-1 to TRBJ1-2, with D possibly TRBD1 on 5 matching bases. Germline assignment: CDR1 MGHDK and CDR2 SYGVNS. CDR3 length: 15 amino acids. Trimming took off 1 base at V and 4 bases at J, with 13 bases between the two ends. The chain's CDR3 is CASSESPGSVYGYTF. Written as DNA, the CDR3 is TGTGCCAGCAGTGAATCGCCAGGGAGCGTCTATGGCTACACCTTC.

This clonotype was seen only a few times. As DNA, the CDR3 is TGTGCCAGCAGCCAAGATTTTGGCTACACCTTC. It is translated as CASSQDFGYTF. The J gene is TRBJ1-2, the V gene TRBV3-1; D call uncertain. Germline lookup yields CDR1 LGHDT and CDR2 YNNKEL (reference sequence). The CDR3 covers 11 residues. Trimming removed 0 bases from V and 7 bases from J, with 3 bases in between.

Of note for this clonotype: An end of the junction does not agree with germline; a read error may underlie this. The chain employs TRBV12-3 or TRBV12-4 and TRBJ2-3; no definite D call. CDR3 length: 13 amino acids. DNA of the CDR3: TGTGCCAGCAGTCCCCAGAGCGCAGATGCGCAGTATTTT. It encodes CASSPQSADAQYF.

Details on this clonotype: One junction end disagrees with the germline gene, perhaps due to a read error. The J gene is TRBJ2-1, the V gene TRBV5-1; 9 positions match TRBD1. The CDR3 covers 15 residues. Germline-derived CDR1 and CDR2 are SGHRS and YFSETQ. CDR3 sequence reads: CASSSSGTGNNKQFF. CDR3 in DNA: TGCGCCAGCAGCTCCTCCGGGACAGGGAACAATAAGCAGTTCTTC.